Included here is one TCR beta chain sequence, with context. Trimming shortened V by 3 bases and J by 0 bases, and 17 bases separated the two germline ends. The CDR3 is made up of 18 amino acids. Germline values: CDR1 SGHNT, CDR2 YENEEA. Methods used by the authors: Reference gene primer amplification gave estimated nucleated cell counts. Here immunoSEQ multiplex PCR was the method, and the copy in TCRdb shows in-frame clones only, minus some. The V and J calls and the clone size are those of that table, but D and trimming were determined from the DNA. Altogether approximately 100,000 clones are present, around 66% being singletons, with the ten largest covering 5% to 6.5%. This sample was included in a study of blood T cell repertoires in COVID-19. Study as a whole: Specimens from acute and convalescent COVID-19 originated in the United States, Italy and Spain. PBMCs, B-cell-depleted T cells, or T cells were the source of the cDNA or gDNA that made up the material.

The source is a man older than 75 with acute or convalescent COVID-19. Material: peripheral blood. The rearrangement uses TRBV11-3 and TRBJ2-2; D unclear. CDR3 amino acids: CASSFPNEVPTNTGELFF. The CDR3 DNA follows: TGTGCCAGCAGCTTCCCCAACGAGGTCCCCACGAACACCGGGGAGCTGTTTTTT.